The source of this TCR beta chain is a study of CD8 T cells in Susac syndrome. It was negative isolation that provided the CD8+ and CD4+ T cells, whereas TEMRA cells were enriched by FACS. The authors reverse transcribed roughly 0.5 to 1 ug RNA with random hexamers. TCRdb re-analysed the immunoSEQ multiplex PCR reads in MiXCR, keeping a single row per CDR3 protein. The sample contains 150,000 to 200,000 distinct CDR3 sequences, around 94% of which appear only once. This receptor was obtained from a human donor with Susac syndrome. Sequences were obtained from CD4+ T cells from PBMCs.

This CDR3 is CASSQVDIGYTF. The CDR3 region has the DNA TGTGCCAGCAGCCAAGTGGATATAGGCTACACCTTC. The chain joins TRBV3-1 to TRBJ1-2; D not certain. The CDR3 has 12 residues. V lost 1 base, J lost 8 bases, and 8 bases lay in between. The V gene's germline CDR1 is LGHDT and CDR2 YNNKEL (reference sequence). Full variable domain (outside the CDR3, taken from reference TRBV3-1 and TRBJ1-2): DTAVSQTPKYLVTQMGNDKSIKCEQNLGHDTMYWYKQDSKKFLKIMFSYNNKELIINETVPNRFSPKSPDKAHLNLHINSLELGDSAVYFCASSQVDIGYTFGSGTRLTVV.